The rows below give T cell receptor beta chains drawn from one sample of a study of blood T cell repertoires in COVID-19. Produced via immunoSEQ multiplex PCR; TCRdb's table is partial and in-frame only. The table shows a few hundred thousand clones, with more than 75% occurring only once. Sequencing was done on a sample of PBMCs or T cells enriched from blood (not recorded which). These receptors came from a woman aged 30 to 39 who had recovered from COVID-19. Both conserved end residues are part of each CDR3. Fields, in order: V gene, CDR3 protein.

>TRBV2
CASSGGTATGELFF
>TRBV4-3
CASSQGVGPNTEAFF
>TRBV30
CAWREVSDTQYF
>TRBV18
CASSPVKGDTYGYTF
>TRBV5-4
CASSLGQGGMDEQFF
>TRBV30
CAWSVGNSPNYGYTF
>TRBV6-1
CASSESRVNEKLFF
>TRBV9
CAGAPGQGLNEQFF
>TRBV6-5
CASGRDREGYEQYF
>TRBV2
CASTDSPGANVLTF
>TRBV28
CASSGTGLQYNEQFF
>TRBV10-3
CAIPGTGPGNTIYF
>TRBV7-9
CASSSQTTGVNTEAFF
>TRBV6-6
CASSSPLRRDNEQYF